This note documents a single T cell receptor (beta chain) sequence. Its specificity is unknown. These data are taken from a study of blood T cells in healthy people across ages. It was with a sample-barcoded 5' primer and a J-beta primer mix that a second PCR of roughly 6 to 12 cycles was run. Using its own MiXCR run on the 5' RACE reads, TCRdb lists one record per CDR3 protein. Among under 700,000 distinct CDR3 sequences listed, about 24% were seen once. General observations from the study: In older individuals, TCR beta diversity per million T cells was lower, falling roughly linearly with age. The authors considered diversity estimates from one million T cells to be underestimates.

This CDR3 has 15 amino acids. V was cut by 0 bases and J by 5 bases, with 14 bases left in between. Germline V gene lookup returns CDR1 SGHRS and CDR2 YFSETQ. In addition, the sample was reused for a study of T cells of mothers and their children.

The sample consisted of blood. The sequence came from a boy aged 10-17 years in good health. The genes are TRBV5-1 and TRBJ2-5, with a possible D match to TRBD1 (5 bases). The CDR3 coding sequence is TGCGCCAGCAGCTTGGAGGGCAGGGATTTGGAGACCCAGTACTTC. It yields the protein CASSLEGRDLETQYF.